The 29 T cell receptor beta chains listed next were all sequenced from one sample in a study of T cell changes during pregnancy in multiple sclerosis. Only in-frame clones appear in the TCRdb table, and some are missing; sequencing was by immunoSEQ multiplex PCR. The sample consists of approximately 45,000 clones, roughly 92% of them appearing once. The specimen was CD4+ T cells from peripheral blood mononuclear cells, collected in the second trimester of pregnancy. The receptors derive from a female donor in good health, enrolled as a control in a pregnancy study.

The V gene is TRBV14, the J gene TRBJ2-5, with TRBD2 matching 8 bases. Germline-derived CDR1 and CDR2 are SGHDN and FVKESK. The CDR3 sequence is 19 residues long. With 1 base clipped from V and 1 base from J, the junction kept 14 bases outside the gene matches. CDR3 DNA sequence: TGTGCCAGCAGCCAAGGGTCGGGGATTCAGCGGGGGCTCCAAGAGACCCAGTACTTC. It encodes CASSQGSGIQRGLQETQYF.

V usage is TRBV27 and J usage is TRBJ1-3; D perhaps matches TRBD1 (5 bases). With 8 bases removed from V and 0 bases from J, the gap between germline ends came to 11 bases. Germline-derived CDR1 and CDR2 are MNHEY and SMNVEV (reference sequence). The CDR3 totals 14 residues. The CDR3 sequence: CASGRTSSGNTIYF. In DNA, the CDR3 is TGTGCCAGCGGGAGGACAAGCTCTGGAAACACCATATATTTT.

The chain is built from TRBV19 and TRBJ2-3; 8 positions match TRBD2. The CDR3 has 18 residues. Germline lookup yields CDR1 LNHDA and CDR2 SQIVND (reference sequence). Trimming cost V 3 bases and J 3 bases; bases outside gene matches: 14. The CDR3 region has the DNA TGTGCCAGTAGTATCTCTCACCTTAGCGGGGATGTTACAGATACGCAGTATTTT. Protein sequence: CASSISHLSGDVTDTQYF.

In DNA form, the CDR3 reads TGTGCCAGCAGCTTACAACGGGGGAGCACAGATACGCAGTATTTT. It specifies CASSLQRGSTDTQYF. The chain carries TRBV7-8 and TRBJ2-3, with D possibly being TRBD2 (6 bases). V lost 2 bases and J lost 0, with 9 bases in between. Germline-derived CDR1 and CDR2 are SGHVS and FQNEAQ. The CDR3 is made up of 15 amino acids.

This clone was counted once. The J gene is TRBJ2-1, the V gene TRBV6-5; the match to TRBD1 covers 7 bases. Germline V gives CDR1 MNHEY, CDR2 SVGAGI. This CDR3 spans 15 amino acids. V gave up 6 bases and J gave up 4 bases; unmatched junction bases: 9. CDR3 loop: CASSRDRELYNEQFF. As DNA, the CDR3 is TGTGCCAGCAGCCGAGACAGGGAACTTTACAATGAGCAGTTCTTC.

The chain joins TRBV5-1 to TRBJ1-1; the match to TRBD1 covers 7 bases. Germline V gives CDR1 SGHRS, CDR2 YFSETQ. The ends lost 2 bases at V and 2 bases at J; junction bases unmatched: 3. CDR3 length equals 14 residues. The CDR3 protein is CASSLQGINTEAFF. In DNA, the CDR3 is TGCGCCAGCAGCTTACAGGGGATTAACACTGAAGCTTTCTTT.

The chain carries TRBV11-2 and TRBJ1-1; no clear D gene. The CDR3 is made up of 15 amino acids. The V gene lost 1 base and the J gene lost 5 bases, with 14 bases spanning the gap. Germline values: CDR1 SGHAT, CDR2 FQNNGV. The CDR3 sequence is CASSLVGGRVTEAFF. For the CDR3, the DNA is TGTGCCAGCAGCTTAGTGGGAGGGAGGGTGACTGAAGCTTTCTTT.

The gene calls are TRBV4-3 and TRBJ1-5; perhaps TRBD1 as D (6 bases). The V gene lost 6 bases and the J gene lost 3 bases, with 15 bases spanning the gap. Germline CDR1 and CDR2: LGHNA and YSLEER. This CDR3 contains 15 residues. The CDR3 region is CASSHGTRDNQPQHF. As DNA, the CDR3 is TGCGCCAGCAGTCACGGGACAAGGGACAATCAGCCCCAGCATTTT.

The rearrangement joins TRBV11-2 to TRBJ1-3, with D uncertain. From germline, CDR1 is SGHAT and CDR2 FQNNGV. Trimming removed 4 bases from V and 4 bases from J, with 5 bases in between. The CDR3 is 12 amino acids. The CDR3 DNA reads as TGTGCCAGCAGCTGGCAGGGAAACACCATATATTTT. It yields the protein CASSWQGNTIYF.

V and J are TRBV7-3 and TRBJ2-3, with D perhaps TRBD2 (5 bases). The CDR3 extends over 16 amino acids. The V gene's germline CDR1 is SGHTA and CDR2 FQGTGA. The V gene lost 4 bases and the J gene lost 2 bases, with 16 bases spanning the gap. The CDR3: CASSYPGSEDTDTQYF. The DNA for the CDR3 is TGTGCCAGCAGCTACCCGGGTAGCGAAGACACAGATACGCAGTATTTT.

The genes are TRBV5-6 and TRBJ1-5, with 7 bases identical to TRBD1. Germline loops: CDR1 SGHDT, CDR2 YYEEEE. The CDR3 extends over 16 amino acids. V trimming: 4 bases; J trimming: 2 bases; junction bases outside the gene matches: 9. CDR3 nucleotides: TGTGCCAGCAGCACCGGAGGGACAGTGCGCAATCAGCCCCAGCATTTT. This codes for CASSTGGTVRNQPQHF.

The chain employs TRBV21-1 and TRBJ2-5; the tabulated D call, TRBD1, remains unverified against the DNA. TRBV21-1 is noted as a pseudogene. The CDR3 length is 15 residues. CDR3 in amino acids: CASSKNRDTYETQYF. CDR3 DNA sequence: TGTGCCAGCAGCAAAAACAGGGATACTTATGAGACCCAGTACTTC.

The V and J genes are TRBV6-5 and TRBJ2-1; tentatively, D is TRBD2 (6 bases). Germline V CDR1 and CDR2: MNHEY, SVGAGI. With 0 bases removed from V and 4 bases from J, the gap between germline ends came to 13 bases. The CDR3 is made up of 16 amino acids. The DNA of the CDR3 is TGTGCCAGCAGTTACTCGGGAGGCGGGGCGTACAATGAGCAGTTCTTC. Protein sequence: CASSYSGGGAYNEQFF.

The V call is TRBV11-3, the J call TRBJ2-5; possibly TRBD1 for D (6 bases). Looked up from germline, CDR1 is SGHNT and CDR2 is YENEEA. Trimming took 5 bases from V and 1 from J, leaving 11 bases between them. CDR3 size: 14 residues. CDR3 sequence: CASSHIQGQETQYF. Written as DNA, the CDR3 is TGTGCCAGCAGCCATATACAGGGCCAAGAGACCCAGTACTTC.

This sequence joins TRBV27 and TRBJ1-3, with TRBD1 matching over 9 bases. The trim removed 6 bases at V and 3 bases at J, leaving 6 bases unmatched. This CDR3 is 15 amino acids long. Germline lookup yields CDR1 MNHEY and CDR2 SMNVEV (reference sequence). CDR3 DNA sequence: TGTGCCAGCAGCCTCACAGGGGGCCTTGGAAACACCATATATTTT. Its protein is CASSLTGGLGNTIYF.

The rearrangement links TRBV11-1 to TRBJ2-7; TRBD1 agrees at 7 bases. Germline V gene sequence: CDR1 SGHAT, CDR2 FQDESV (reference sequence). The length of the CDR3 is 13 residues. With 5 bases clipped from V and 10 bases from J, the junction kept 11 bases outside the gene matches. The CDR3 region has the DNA TGTGCCAGCAGCCCTGTCCCCGGACAGGACCAGTACTTC. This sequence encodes CASSPVPGQDQYF.

The CDR3 here is CASSQYITGELFF. In nucleotides, the CDR3 is TGTGCCAGCAGCCAATATATAACCGGGGAGCTGTTTTTT. V is TRBV4-2 and J is TRBJ2-2; no definite D call. V gave up 2 bases and J gave up 5 bases, with 6 bases separating them. The CDR3 length is 13 residues. Germline V gene lookup returns CDR1 LGHNA and CDR2 YNFKEQ.

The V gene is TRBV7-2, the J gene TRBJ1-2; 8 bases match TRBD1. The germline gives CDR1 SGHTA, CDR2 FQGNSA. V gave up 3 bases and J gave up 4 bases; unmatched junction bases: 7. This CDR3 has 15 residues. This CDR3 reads CASSFDRGSSYGYTF. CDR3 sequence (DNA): TGTGCCAGCAGCTTTGACAGGGGCTCCTCCTATGGCTACACCTTC.

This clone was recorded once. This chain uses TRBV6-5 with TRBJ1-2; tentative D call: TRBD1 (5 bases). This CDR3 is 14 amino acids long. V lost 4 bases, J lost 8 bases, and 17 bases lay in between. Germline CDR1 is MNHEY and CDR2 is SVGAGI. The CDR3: CASSSPNLWGGYTF. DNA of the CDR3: TGTGCCAGCAGTTCCCCGAACCTCTGGGGCGGCTACACCTTC.

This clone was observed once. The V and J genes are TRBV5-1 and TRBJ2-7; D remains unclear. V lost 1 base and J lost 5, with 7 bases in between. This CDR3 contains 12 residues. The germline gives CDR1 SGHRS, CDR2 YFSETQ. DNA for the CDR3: TGCGCCAGCAGCTTGTATAGCCACGAGCAGTACTTC. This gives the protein CASSLYSHEQYF.

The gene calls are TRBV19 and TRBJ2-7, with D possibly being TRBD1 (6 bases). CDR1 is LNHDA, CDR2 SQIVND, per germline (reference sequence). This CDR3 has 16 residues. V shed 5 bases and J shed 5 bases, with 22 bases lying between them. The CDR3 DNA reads TGTGCCAGTAGTGCTCTAACAGGGTCGCGCTCGGACGAGCAGTACTTC. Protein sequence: CASSALTGSRSDEQYF.

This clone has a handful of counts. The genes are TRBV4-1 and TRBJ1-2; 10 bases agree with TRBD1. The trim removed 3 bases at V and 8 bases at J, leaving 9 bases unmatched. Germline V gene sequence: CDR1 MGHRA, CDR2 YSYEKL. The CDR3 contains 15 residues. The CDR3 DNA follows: TGCGCCAGCAGCCAGTCCGGGACAGGGGTGAGAGGCTACACCTTC. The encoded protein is CASSQSGTGVRGYTF.

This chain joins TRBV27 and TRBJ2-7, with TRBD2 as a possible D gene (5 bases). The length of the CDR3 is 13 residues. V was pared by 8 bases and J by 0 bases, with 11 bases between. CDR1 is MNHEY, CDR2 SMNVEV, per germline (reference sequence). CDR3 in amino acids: CASYGTSSYEQYF. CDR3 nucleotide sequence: TGTGCCAGCTACGGTACTAGCTCCTACGAGCAGTACTTC.

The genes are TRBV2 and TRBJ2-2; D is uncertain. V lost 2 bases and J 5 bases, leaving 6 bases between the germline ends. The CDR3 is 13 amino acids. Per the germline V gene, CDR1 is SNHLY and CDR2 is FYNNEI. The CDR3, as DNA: TGTGCCAGCAGTGAACTACAGACCGGGGAGCTGTTTTTT. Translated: CASSELQTGELFF.

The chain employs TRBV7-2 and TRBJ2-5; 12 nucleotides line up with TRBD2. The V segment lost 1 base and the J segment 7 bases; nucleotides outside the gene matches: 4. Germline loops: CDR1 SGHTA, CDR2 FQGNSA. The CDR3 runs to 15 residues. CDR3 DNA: TGTGCCAGCAGCTTAGTACTAGCGGGGGGCGGGACCCAGTACTTC. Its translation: CASSLVLAGGGTQYF.

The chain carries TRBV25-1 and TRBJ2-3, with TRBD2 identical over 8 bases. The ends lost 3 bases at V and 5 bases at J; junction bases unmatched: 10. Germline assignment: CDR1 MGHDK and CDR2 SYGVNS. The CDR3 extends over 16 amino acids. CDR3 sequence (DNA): TGTGCCAGCAGTGATCCGGGAGGGGCTGTGCGAGATACGCAGTATTTT. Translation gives CASSDPGGAVRDTQYF.

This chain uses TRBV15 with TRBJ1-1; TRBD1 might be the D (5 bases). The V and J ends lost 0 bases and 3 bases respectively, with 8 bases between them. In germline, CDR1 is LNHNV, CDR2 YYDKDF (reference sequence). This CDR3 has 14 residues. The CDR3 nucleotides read TGTGCCACCAGCAGAGATTCGGGGGACACTGAAGCTTTCTTT. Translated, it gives CATSRDSGDTEAFF.

CDR3 residues: CASSYPAMNTEAFF. The CDR3 DNA reads TGTGCCAGCAGTTACCCTGCTATGAACACTGAAGCTTTCTTT. The chain is built from TRBV6-5 and TRBJ1-1; no clear D gene. Germline CDR1 MNHEY, CDR2 SVGAGI. The ends were cut back, 2 bases at V and 0 bases at J, with 7 bases in the middle. The CDR3 sequence is 14 residues long.

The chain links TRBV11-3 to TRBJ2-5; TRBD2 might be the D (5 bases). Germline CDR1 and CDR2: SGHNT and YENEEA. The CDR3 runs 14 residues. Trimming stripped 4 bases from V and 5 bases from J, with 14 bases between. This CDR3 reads CASSSRSAGETQYF. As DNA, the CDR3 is TGTGCCAGCAGCTCCCGATCTGCGGGTGAGACCCAGTACTTC.